Sequencing of this T cell receptor beta chain was carried out in a study of blood T cell repertoires in COVID-19 (TCRdb year 2020). For the study in its entirety: Samples covering the acute and convalescent phases of COVID-19 were provided by collaborators in the United States, Italy and Spain. The prospective study material was composed of cDNA or gDNA derived from T cells, B-cell-depleted T cells, or PBMCs. Deeply sampled blood TCRbeta repertoires from subjects exposed to, actively infected with, or recovered from COVID-19 were included in the dataset. The repertoires were released in a freely available public database meant as a resource for research on the immune response to SARS-CoV-2. The samples were drawn from two sources: the first 160 participants of the ongoing ImmuneRACE study, and 1,254 subjects contributed by 6 global collaborators. Sample metadata almost always included a de-identified subject ID, COVID-19 status, age in years and sex. Where HLA class I and class II types were available, the types were taken from metadata supplied by the sample provider, not from assay-based typing.

General findings and caveats noted by the study authors: How much clinical and demographic metadata was included differed by source and by participant, and the metadata was provided uncurated.

In Seattle, one collaborating source enrolled patients while the infection was active and tracked those patients longitudinally over the course of disease. The collaborating institutions used their own protocols to collect whole blood in K2EDTA tubes. For TCRbeta analysis, collaborators shipped samples as frozen whole blood, isolated PBMCs, or DNA extracted from either of those sample types. The immunoSEQ Assay, a bias-controlled multiplex PCR, was used to amplify TCRbeta CDR3 regions from genomic DNA. The source study handled its data this way. The number of nucleated cells in each sample was estimated from the amplification of reference gene primers within the assay. To quantify the absolute abundance of each unique TCRbeta CDR3 rearrangement, sequence reads were collapsed and filtered. For each sample, productive Simpson clonality was calculated as the square root of Simpson's diversity index over productive rearrangements. Held by TCRdb, this immuneACCESS table contains in-frame sequences only and omits some clones. Under half of the omission traces to an unresolved V gene where checked; the cause of the rest is unknown. The V and J calls and clone size are taken from that table; D and trimming were inferred from the DNA. The sample records some 130,000 clones, around nine tenths of which are singletons. The ten largest clones add up to over 10% of the sample.

The CDR3 holds 14 amino acids from the cysteine to the phenylalanine. Only the CDR3 DNA is retained, 42 bases long and in frame from the first base. V and J lose 2 bases and 7 bases, and a span of 9 bases separates them. As encoded in the germline V gene, CDR1 is MDHEN while CDR2 is SYDVKM. About this clone itself: No antigen is known for it. Base qualities were left out, and no much larger clone turns up one base away.

The chain is made from TRBV28 and TRBJ1-6; the D gene assignment is ambiguous. The sample consisted of peripheral blood. This receptor was taken from a woman between 70 and 85 years old with COVID-19, enrolled during active disease. The nucleotides read TGTGCCAGCAGTTTACGTCAGGTGAATTCACCCCTCCACTTT. It encodes CASSLRQVNSPLHF.